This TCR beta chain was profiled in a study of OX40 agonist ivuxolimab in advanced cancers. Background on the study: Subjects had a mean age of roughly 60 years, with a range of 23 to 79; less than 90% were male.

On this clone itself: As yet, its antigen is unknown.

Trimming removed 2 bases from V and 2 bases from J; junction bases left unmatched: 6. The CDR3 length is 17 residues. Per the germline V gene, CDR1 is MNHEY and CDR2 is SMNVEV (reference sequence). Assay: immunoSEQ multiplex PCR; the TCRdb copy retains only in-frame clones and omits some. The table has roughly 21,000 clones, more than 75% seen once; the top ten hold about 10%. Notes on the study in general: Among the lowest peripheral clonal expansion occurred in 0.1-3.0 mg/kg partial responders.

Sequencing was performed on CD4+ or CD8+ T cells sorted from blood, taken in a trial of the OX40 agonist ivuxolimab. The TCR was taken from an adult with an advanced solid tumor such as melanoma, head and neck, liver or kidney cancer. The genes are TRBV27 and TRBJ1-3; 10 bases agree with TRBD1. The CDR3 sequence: CASSLGAGTGAGNTIYF. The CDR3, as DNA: TGTGCCAGCAGTTTAGGGGCCGGGACAGGGGCTGGAAACACCATATATTTT.